Shown below are 5 T cell receptor beta chains from a single sample sequenced in a study of early T cells in non-severe SARS-CoV-2 infection. MiXCR was run by TCRdb on the 5' RACE reads, yielding one entry per CDR3 protein. The sample carries fewer than 100,000 distinct CDR3 sequences, under 15% recorded once. The material sequenced was whole blood. All receptors come from an adult who was a healthcare worker with PCR-confirmed SARS-CoV-2 infection or an uninfected control (not recorded which).

The table lists this clonotype with a few counts. This chain connects TRBV7-2 to TRBJ1-6, with unresolved D. Germline V gene data show CDR1 as SGHTA and CDR2 as FQGNSA. V was cut by 5 bases and J by 0 bases, with 14 bases left in between. The CDR3 length is 17 residues. CDR3 loop: CASSPTPLSSYNSPLHF. CDR3 in DNA: TGTGCCAGCAGCCCCACACCACTAAGCTCCTATAATTCACCCCTCCACTTT.

This clonotype came up many times. The rearrangement links TRBV4-1 to TRBJ2-1; 11 bases match TRBD2. Unmatched junction bases numbered 8, after V lost 2 bases and J lost 8 bases. Germline V gene data show CDR1 as MGHRA and CDR2 as YSYEKL. The CDR3 runs to 16 residues. In nucleotides, the CDR3 is TGCGCCAGCAGCCAATTAGCGGGGGGGCGTTGGGATGAGCAGTTCTTC. It translates to CASSQLAGGRWDEQFF.

This clonotype was detected a few times. This chain joins TRBV6-5 and TRBJ2-5; D is undetermined. V lost 2 bases, J lost 5 bases, and 9 bases lay in between. This CDR3 is 13 amino acids long. The germline V gene has CDR1 MNHEY and CDR2 SVGAGI. CDR3 residues: CASSYALAETQYF. The CDR3, as DNA: TGTGCCAGCAGTTACGCGTTAGCCGAGACCCAGTACTTC.

The sample holds many counts of this clonotype. J is TRBJ2-2 and V is TRBV28, with D perhaps TRBD2 (5 bases). Deletions cut 4 bases from V and 2 bases from J, with 11 bases between. The germline CDR1 and CDR2 sequences are MDHEN and SYDVKM. The CDR3 runs 15 residues. The CDR3 protein is CASSSRAVNTGELFF. Here the CDR3 DNA reads TGTGCCAGCAGTTCCCGAGCGGTAAACACCGGGGAGCTGTTTTTT.

This clonotype was observed at least ten times. V gene TRBV20-1 combines with J gene TRBJ2-5; D is ambiguous. The CDR3 runs 12 residues. V was shortened by 6 bases and J by 1 base, with 9 bases between the two germline ends. Looked up from germline, CDR1 is DFQATT and CDR2 is SNEGSKA (reference sequence). CDR3 sequence: CSASSSQETQYF. CDR3 DNA: TGCAGTGCCTCCTCTTCCCAAGAGACCCAGTACTTC.